This T cell receptor beta chain was sequenced for a study of long-term antiretroviral therapy in people with HIV. Study outcomes and limitations: Controls showed broader CDR3 length ranges than did the HIV repertoires.

Note on this clone: Its specificity is not known.

V was trimmed by 7 bases and J by 1 base, leaving 22 bases between them. Germline CDR1 SQVTM, CDR2 ANQGSEA. The CDR3 is 16 residues long. A v3.0 immunoSEQ assay was performed at survey level. Sequencing set out to capture roughly 40,000-50,000 T-cell genomes per sample. Sequencing was performed with immunoSEQ multiplex PCR; in TCRdb, only in-frame clones are kept and a portion is missing. The sample has approximately 19,000 clones, around 87% seen once. The receptor was isolated from a woman aged 50 to 60 with HIV. The gene calls are TRBV29-1 and TRBJ1-2, with D hard to call. The sequences come from unsorted PBMCs, collected 2.5 to 2.7 years after starting antiretroviral therapy. The CDR3: CSAEETTNSLNYGYTF. CDR3 in DNA: TGCAGCGCCGAGGAGACGACGAATAGTCTTAACTATGGCTACACCTTC.